This record covers a single T cell receptor beta chain. Its target is not known. J gave up 8 bases and V 1 base, and 3 bases lay outside the gene matches. Germline CDR1 SNHLY, CDR2 FYNNEI. CDR3 length: 13 residues. This record comes from a study of cytomegalovirus exposure and HLA in healthy donors. As for the study in general: About 80 million unique TCRs from HLA-typed donors made up an early data release.

PCR primers comprised 60 Vbeta and 13 Jbeta primers. Using immunoSEQ multiplex PCR, the repertoire was profiled, and TCRdb retains in-frame clones only, with some absent. The sample holds about 82,000 clones, 70% to 85% seen once. Regarding the study as a whole: Later analysis identified about 18,000 TCR beta sequences associated with HLA alleles, using a false discovery rate threshold of 0.05. Most TCR sequences were uncommon, yet certain public TCRs appeared in many donors. Later analysis indicated greater clonal expansion among HLA-associated TCR beta chains than among equally common other chains.

The V and J genes are TRBV2 and TRBJ1-1; TRBD1 aligns across 8 bases. The clonotype originates from a human donor in good health. Sequenced sample: PBMCs. DNA for the CDR3: TGTGCCAGCAGTGAAGGACAGGGGATCGAAGCTTTCTTT. Encoded protein: CASSEGQGIEAFF.